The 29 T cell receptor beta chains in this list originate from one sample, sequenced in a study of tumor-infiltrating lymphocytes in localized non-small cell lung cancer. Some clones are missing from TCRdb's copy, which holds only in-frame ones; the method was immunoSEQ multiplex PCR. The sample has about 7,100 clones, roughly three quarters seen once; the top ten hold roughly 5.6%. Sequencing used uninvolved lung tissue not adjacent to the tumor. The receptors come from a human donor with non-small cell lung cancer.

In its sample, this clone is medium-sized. CDR3: CASSVGWDSNQPQHF. In DNA form, the CDR3 reads TGTGCCAGCAGCGTAGGGTGGGACAGCAATCAGCCCCAGCATTTT. V usage is TRBV9 and J usage is TRBJ1-5, with D possibly being TRBD1 (5 bases). Germline CDR1 reads SGDLS; CDR2 reads YYNGEE. The V and J ends lost 0 bases and 1 base respectively, with 8 bases between them. CDR3 size: 15 residues.

Here the CDR3 reads CASSSGTSGETQYF. The CDR3 DNA sequence: TGTGCCAGCAGTTCCGGGACTAGCGGGGAGACCCAGTACTTC. This rearrangement joins TRBV7-3 to TRBJ2-5; 12 bases agree with TRBD2. Germline V gene data show CDR1 as SGHTA and CDR2 as FQGTGA. The junction had 4 bases not matched to a gene; V was cut back by 6 bases and J by 5 bases. This CDR3 has 14 amino acids.

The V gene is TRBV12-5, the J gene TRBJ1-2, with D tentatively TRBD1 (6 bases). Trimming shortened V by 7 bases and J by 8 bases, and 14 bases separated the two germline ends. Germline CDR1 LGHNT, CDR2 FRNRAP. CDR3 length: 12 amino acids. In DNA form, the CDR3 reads TGTGCTAGTGCCTTAGGGGGAGGCGGCTACACCTTC. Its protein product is CASALGGGGYTF.

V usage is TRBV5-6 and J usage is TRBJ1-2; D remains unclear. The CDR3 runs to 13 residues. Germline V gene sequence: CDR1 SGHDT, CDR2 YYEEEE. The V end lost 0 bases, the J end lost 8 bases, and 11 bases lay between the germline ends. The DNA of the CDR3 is TGTGCCAGCAGCTTGGGTAGGGCCCTGGGCTACACCTTC. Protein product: CASSLGRALGYTF.

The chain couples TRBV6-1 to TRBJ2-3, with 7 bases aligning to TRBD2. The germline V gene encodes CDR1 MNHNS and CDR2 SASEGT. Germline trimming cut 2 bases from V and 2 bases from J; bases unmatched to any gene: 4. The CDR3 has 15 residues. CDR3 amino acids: CASSELAAPTDTQYF. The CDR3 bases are TGTGCCAGCAGTGAACTAGCGGCCCCCACAGATACGCAGTATTTT.

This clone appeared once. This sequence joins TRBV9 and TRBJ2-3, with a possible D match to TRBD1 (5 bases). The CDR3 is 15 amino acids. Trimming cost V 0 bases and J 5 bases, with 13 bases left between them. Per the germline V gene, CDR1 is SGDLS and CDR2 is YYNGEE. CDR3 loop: CASSVAPTVGDTQYF. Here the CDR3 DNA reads TGTGCCAGCAGCGTAGCCCCGACAGTTGGAGATACGCAGTATTTT.

The CDR3 spells CASSPTISGNTIYF. DNA for the CDR3: TGTGCCAGCAGCCCTACGATATCTGGAAACACCATATATTTT. The rearrangement links TRBV11-2 to TRBJ1-3; D is unresolved. Germline CDR1 is SGHAT and CDR2 is FQNNGV. The CDR3 has 14 residues. Trimming shortened V by 5 bases and J by 1 base, and 9 bases separated the two germline ends.

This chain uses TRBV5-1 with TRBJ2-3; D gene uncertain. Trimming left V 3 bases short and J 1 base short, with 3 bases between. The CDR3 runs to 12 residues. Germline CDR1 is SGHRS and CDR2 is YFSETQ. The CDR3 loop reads CASSSGTDTQYF. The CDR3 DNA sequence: TGCGCCAGCAGCTCAGGCACAGATACGCAGTATTTT.

CDR3 residues: CASRGHMNTEAFF. The DNA of the CDR3 is TGTGCCAGCAGGGGCCACATGAACACTGAAGCTTTCTTT. The V call is TRBV2, the J call TRBJ1-1; D is unresolved. The CDR3 has 13 residues. The V gene's germline CDR1 is SNHLY and CDR2 FYNNEI. The V and J ends lost 6 bases and 0 bases respectively, with 8 bases between them.

DNA of the CDR3: TGTGCCAGCAGCTTCCGATTAGGGCGTGATGAAAAACTGTTTTTT. This codes for CASSFRLGRDEKLFF. The rearrangement uses TRBV7-2 and TRBJ1-4; D is uncertain. The CDR3 length is 15 residues. Germline V CDR1 and CDR2: SGHTA, FQGNSA. The germline V and J ends were trimmed by 3 bases and 6 bases, with 14 bases remaining between them. The whole variable domain, filled in from reference TRBV7-2 and TRBJ1-4, reads GAGVSQSPSNKVTEKGKDVELRCDPISGHTALYWYRQSLGQGLEFLIYFQGNSAPDKSGLPSDRFSAERTGGSVSTLTIQRTQQEDSAVYLCASSFRLGRDEKLFFGSGTQLSVL.

The CDR3 DNA is TGTGCCAGCAGGGACCCCAGCTCGCTCGAGCAGTACTTC. It encodes CASRDPSSLEQYF. The chain carries TRBV28 and TRBJ2-7; D is unresolved. The CDR3 runs to 13 residues. V was shortened by 6 bases and J by 6 bases, with 15 bases between the two germline ends. Germline lookup yields CDR1 MDHEN and CDR2 SYDVKM.

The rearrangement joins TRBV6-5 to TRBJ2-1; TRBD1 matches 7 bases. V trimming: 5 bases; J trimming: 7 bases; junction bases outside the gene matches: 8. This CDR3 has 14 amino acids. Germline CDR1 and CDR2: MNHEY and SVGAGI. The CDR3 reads CASSATGERNEQFF. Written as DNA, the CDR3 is TGTGCCAGCAGTGCCACAGGGGAGAGGAATGAGCAGTTCTTC.

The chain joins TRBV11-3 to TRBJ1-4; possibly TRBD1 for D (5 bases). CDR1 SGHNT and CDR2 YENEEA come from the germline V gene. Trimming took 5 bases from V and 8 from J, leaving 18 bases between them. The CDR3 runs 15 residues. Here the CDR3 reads CASSRTAGLNEKLFF. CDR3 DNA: TGTGCCAGCAGCAGGACGGCAGGGCTGAACGAAAAACTGTTTTTT.

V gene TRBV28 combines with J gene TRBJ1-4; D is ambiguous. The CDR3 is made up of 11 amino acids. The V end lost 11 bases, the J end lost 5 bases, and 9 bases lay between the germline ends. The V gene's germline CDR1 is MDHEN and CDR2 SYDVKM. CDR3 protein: CASHGNEKLFF. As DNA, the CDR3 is TGTGCCTCCCACGGGAATGAAAAACTGTTTTTT. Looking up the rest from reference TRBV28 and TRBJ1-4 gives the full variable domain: DVKVTQSSRYLVKRTGEKVFLECVQDMDHENMFWYRQDPGLGLRLIYFSYDVKMKEKGDIPEGYSVSREKKERFSLILESASTNQTSMYLCASHGNEKLFFGSGTQLSVL.

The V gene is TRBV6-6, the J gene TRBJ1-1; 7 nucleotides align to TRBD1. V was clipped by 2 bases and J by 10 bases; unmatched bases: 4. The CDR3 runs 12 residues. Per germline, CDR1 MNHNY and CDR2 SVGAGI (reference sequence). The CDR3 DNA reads TGTGCCAGCAGTTACCGGGACAGTCGAGCTTTCTTT. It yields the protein CASSYRDSRAFF.

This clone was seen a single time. CDR3: CASSYGENYGYTF. For the CDR3, the DNA is TGTGCCAGCAGTTACGGGGAGAACTATGGCTACACCTTC. The rearrangement links TRBV6-5 to TRBJ1-2; unclear D gene. The germline V and J ends were trimmed by 2 bases and 2 bases, with 6 bases remaining between them. The CDR3 is made up of 13 amino acids. In germline, CDR1 is MNHEY, CDR2 SVGAGI.

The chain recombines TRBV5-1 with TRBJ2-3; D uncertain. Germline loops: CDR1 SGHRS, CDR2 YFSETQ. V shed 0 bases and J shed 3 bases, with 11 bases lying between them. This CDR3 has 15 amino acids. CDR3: CASSLGEGETDTQYF. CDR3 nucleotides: TGCGCCAGCAGCTTGGGGGAAGGAGAGACAGATACGCAGTATTTT. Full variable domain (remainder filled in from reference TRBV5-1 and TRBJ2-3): KAGVTQTPRYLIKTRGQQVTLSCSPISGHRSVSWYQQTPGQGLQFLFEYFSETQRNKGNFPGRFSGRQFSNSRSEMNVSTLELGDSALYLCASSLGEGETDTQYFGPGTRLTVL.

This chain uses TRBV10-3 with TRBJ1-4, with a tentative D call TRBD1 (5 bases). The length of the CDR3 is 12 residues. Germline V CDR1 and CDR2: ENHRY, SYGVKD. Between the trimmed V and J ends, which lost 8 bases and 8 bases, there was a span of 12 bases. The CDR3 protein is CAIGGTTEKLFF. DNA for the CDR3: TGTGCCATCGGGGGAACAACGGAAAAACTGTTTTTT.

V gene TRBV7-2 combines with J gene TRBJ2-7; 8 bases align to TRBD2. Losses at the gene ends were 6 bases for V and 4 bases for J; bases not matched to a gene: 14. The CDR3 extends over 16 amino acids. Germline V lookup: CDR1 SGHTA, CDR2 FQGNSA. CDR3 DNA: TGTGCCAGCAGTCACCAGGGCGGCGGGGGGTATTACGAGCAGTACTTC. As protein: CASSHQGGGGYYEQYF.

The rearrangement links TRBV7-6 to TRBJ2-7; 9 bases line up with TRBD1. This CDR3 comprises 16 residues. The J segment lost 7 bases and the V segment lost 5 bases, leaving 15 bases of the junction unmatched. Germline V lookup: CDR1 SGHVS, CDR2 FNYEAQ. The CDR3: CASSPPITQGAGEQYF. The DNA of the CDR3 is TGTGCCAGCAGCCCCCCCATAACACAGGGGGCAGGAGAGCAGTACTTC.

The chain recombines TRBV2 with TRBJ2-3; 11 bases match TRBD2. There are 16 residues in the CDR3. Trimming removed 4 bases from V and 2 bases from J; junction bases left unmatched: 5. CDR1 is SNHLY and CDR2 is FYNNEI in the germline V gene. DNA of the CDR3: TGTGCCAGCAGTGGACTAGCGGGACCGCTCACAGATACGCAGTATTTT. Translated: CASSGLAGPLTDTQYF.

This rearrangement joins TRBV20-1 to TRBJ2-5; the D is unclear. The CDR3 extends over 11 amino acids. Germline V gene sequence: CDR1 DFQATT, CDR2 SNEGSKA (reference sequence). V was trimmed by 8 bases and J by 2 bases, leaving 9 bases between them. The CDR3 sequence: CSIRVQETQYF. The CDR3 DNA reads TGCAGTATCCGGGTTCAAGAGACCCAGTACTTC.

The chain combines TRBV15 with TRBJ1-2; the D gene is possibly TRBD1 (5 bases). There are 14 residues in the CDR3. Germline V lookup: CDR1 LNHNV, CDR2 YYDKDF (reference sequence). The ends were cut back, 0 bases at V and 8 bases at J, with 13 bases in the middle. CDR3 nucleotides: TGTGCCACCAGCAGAGATAAGGGGCCTCACGGCTACACCTTC. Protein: CATSRDKGPHGYTF.

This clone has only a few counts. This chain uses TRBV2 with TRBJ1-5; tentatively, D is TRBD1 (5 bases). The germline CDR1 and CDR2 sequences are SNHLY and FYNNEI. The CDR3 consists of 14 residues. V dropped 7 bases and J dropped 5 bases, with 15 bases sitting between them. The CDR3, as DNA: TGTGCCAGCAACCCCCAGGGCGGGGATCAGCCCCAGCATTTT. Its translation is CASNPQGGDQPQHF.

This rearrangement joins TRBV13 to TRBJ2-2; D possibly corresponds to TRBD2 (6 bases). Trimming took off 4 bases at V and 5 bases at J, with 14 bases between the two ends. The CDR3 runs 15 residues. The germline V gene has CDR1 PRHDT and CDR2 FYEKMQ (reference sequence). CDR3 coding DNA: TGTGCCAGCAGCTCCCGACTTGGGGGGACCGGGGAGCTGTTTTTT. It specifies CASSSRLGGTGELFF.

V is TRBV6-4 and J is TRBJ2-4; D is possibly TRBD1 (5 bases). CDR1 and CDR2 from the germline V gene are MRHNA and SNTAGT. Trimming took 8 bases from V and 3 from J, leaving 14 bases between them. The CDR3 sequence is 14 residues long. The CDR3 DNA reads TGTGCCAGCGGAAGTCGACAGAGCAAAAACATTCAGTACTTC. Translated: CASGSRQSKNIQYF.

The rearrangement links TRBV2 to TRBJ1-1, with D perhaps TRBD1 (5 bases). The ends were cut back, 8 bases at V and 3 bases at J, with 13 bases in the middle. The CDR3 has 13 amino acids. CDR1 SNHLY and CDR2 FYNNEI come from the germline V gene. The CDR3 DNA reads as TGTGCCAGCCAAAGGCGGGGCTACACTGAAGCTTTCTTT. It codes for CASQRRGYTEAFF.

CDR3 region: CASSGPRRAGGPREQYF. In DNA, the CDR3 is TGTGCCAGCAGCGGGCCAAGGCGGGCGGGGGGGCCGAGGGAGCAGTACTTC. The gene calls are TRBV9 and TRBJ2-7; 9 bases match TRBD2. Germline V gives CDR1 SGDLS, CDR2 YYNGEE. Unmatched junction bases numbered 17, after V lost 3 bases and J lost 7 bases. The CDR3 length is 17 residues. The full variable domain, with the rest looked up from reference TRBV9 and TRBJ2-7, is DSGVTQTPKHLITATGQRVTLRCSPRSGDLSVYWYQQSLDQGLQFLIQYYNGEERAKGNILERFSAQQFPDLHSELNLSSLELGDSALYFCASSGPRRAGGPREQYFGPGTRLTVT.

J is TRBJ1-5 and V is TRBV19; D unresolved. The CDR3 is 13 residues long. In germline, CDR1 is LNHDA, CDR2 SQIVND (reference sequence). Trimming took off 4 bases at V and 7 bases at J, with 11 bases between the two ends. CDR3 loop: CASSRTGRQPQHF. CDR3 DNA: TGTGCCAGTAGTAGGACCGGGCGGCAGCCCCAGCATTTT.